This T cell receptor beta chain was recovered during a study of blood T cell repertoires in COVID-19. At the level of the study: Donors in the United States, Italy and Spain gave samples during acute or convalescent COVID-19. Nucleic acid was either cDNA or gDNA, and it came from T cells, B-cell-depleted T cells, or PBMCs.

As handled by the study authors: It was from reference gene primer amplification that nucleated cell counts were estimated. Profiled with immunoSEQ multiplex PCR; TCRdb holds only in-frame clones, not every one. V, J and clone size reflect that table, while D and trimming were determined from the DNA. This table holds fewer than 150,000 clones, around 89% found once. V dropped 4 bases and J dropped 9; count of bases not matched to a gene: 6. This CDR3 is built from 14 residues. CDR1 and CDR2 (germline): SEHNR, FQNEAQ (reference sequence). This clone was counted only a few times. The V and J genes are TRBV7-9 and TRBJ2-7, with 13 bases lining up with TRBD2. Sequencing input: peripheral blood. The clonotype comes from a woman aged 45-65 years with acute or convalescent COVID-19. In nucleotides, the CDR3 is TGTGCCAGCAGCTCCGGGACTAGCGGGACAGTGCAGTACTTC. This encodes CASSSGTSGTVQYF.